A selection of T cell receptor beta chains follows, all from one sample in a study of blood T cell repertoires in COVID-19. Data came from immunoSEQ multiplex PCR; TCRdb stores just in-frame clones and leaves some out. The sample lists fewer than 75,000 clones, 88% occurring once. The sample taken for sequencing was peripheral blood. Source of these receptors: a man between 65 and 79 years old with acute or convalescent COVID-19. CDR3s include the opening cysteine and the closing phenylalanine or tryptophan. D genes are given only for firm matches. Some rows mark clone size as missing; the rest say once, few, many or name a class of expanded clone.

clone_size j_call d_call v_call cdr3_nt cdr3_aa
NA TRBJ1-2 NA TRBV9 TGTGCCAGCAGCCCCCGTTCACTGAGGAGGGACTATGGCTACACCTTC CASSPRSLRRDYGYTF
NA TRBJ1-2 NA TRBV5-8 TGTGCCAGCAGCTTTGAGGGCTGGCATGGCTACACCTTC CASSFEGWHGYTF
few TRBJ2-7 TRBD1 TRBV11-1 TGTGCCAGCAGCCAAAAAGGGGGCTTATACGAGCAGTACTTC CASSQKGGLYEQYF
NA TRBJ1-1 NA TRBV11-3 TGTGCCAGCAGCTCCCAGGAGAACACTGAAGCTTTCTTT CASSSQENTEAFF
NA TRBJ2-2 TRBD1 TRBV10-3 TGTGCCATCCAGGGGGCTGCCACCGGGGAGCTGTTTTTT CAIQGAATGELFF
few TRBJ1-5 TRBD1 TRBV9 TGTGCCAGCAGCGTTGCAGGGGGCGCGGGACAGCCCCAGCATTTT CASSVAGGAGQPQHF
NA TRBJ2-1 NA TRBV7-9 TGTGCCAGCAGCTTCGTCGATGAGCAGTTCTTC CASSFVDEQFF
NA TRBJ1-1 TRBD1 TRBV6-5 TGTGCCAGCAGTCCCCCGACAGGGACTGAAGCTTTCTTT CASSPPTGTEAFF
NA TRBJ2-5 TRBD1 TRBV5-6 TGTGCCAGCAGCATAGGACAGGGAGAGACCCAGTACTTC CASSIGQGETQYF
NA TRBJ1-6 TRBD1 TRBV3-1/TRBV3-2 TGTGCCAGCAGCCCTCGTGAGACAGGGGTCTCACCCCTCCACTTT CASSPRETGVSPLHF
NA TRBJ2-1 NA TRBV18 TGTGCCAGCTCGCCCCAGAAATACAATGAGCAGTTCTTC CASSPQKYNEQFF
NA TRBJ2-7 NA TRBV27 TGTGCCACCGCGATGGGCCTCTCCTACGAGCAGTACTTC CATAMGLSYEQYF
NA TRBJ1-2 TRBD1 TRBV12-3/TRBV12-4 TGTGCCAGCAGTTGGACAGGGAACTATGGCTACACCTTC CASSWTGNYGYTF
NA TRBJ2-7 TRBD2 TRBV7-8 TGTGCCAGCAGTCCCAAGCGGGATCTCACCTACGAGCAGTACTTC CASSPKRDLTYEQYF
once TRBJ2-7 TRBD2 TRBV29-1 TGCAGCGTTGAATCGGGGGGCTACGAGCAGTACTTC CSVESGGYEQYF
NA TRBJ1-2 TRBD1 TRBV28 TGTGCCAGCGGCTGGGACAGCGGTCGATGGGGCTACACCTTC CASGWDSGRWGYTF
NA TRBJ1-3 NA TRBV5-4 TGTGCCAGCAGCCTCATCGGTCCTGGAAACACCATATATTTT CASSLIGPGNTIYF
NA TRBJ1-6 NA TRBV6-5 TGTGCCAGCAGTCATACAGCTACGAATTCACCCCTCCACTTT CASSHTATNSPLHF
NA TRBJ1-2 NA TRBV5-1 TGCGCCAGCAGCTGGGACAAGAACTATGGCTACACCTTC CASSWDKNYGYTF
NA TRBJ2-5 TRBD1 TRBV19 TGTGCCAGTAGTATGAGAACGGCAGGGGGCTTGGAGACCCAGTACTTC CASSMRTAGGLETQYF
NA TRBJ2-1 TRBD2 TRBV27 TGTGCCAGCAGTGCAGAGCGGGGGCGTTTTAACAATGAGCAGTTCTTC CASSAERGRFNNEQFF
NA TRBJ2-7 TRBD1 TRBV28 TGTGCCAGCAGTCCCAGCGACAGGGGCTCCTACGAGCAGTACTTC CASSPSDRGSYEQYF
NA TRBJ2-2 TRBD1 TRBV18 TGTGCCAGCTTGGACAGGACGAACACCGGGGAGCTGTTTTTT CASLDRTNTGELFF
NA TRBJ2-7 NA TRBV14 TGTGCCAGCAGCCCCCCCGGTCTACCTTCCTACGAGCAGTACTTC CASSPPGLPSYEQYF
NA TRBJ2-1 TRBD2 TRBV9 TGTGCCAGCAGCGGACAGACTAGCGGGGGGCGCAATGAGCAGTTCTTC CASSGQTSGGRNEQFF
once TRBJ1-2 TRBD1 TRBV28 TGTGCCAGCAGTTTTCACGGACAGGGTTTAGATGATGGCTACACCTTC CASSFHGQGLDDGYTF